The sequence of this T cell receptor (beta chain) was determined in a study of glioma-infiltrating T cells after dendritic cell vaccination (dated by TCRdb to about 2016). About the study as a whole: A cohort of roughly 15 glioblastoma patients from Phase I and II dendritic cell vaccination trials was included, of whom 9 were newly diagnosed and 6 had recurrent disease. Three intradermal dendritic cell vaccine injections were administered to patients at biweekly intervals in the arm below the axilla. Between the early 2000s and the early 2010s, the patients were given dendritic cell vaccination pulsed with autologous tumor lysate. Survival after dendritic cell vaccination was correlated with TCR sequencing metrics, including TIL content and tumor-blood repertoire overlap. Deep sequencing of TCR beta CDR3 regions was used to quantify tumor-infiltrating lymphocyte content and compare tumor and blood repertoires in dendritic cell-vaccinated glioblastoma patients. To make the vaccine, monocyte-derived dendritic cells were cultured for 7 to 8 days with IL-4 and GM-CSF and then pulsed overnight with autologous tumor lysate.

To note about this clone: The antigen it recognizes is unknown. There are no base qualities to consult, and no much larger clone falls within one base.

From the cysteine through the phenylalanine, the CDR3 covers 14 amino acids. Solely the CDR3 DNA is kept, with 42 bases framed from the first base. Sequences SNHLY (CDR1) and FYNNEI (CDR2) are obtained from the germline V gene. V gives up 7 bases and J gives up 3 bases, and the segment between their germline ends measures 13 bases. The sample's time point, from its label and the paper: after dendritic cell vaccination, including at tumor progression/relapse. Patients were selected for having adequate residual fresh-frozen tumor tissue and more than two years of available survival data. An isocitrate dehydrogenase mutation was not carried by any of the glioblastoma patients, although molecular status was otherwise variable. PBMC were collected before vaccination, two weeks after the third vaccination, and at tumor progression if progression occurred. The Qiagen DNeasy Blood extraction Kit was used to extract genomic DNA.

Overall results and qualifications from the work: No direct relationship between TCR clonality and survival was found, suggesting a diverse polyclonal response may matter. The cohort was small and heterogeneous, and full blood and tumor sets were available for few patients, with initial-recurrent tumor pairs available for even fewer patients. After dendritic cell vaccination, a higher estimated pretreatment TIL content predicted longer time to progression and longer overall survival. The response model built on TCR overlap across three groups was characterized as speculative, with prospective validation still needed.

The immunoSEQ assay amplified TCRB CDR3 regions from roughly 2.1 micrograms of genomic DNA, or from all available DNA when less than that amount was available. Multiplex PCR used 60 forward primers for TCR V beta segments and 13 reverse primers for J beta segments. To estimate the number of reads per starting template, synthetic control templates were added to each sample at limiting dilution. The Illumina HiSeq System generated 87 bp sequencing reads. Per the source publication's procedure: PCR and sequencing errors were removed by a nearest neighbor algorithm that merged closely related sequences. TCR overlap was defined as the percentage of unique tumor TCR beta sequences that were also found in the peripheral blood of the same patient. TCRdb holds this immuneACCESS table with in-frame rearrangements only. Some clones are missing; in checked studies, unresolved V genes explain under half, and the rest has no known cause. D and trimming were read from the DNA, whereas the V and J calls and clone size are those reported in that table. The sample data list 80,000 to 95,000 clones, and around 85% of these were observed just once. The ten top clones hold roughly 8.4% of the sample.

The specimen comprised blood, sampled after dendritic cell vaccination. The chain is encoded by TRBV2 joined to TRBJ1-5, and the D gene may be TRBD1, 5 bases matching. The TCR originated in a human donor with glioblastoma. CDR3 reads: CASNAQGNNQPQHF. The DNA is TGTGCCAGCAATGCCCAGGGAAACAATCAGCCCCAGCATTTT.